This T cell receptor beta chain stems from a study of vaccination effects on CD4 cells after COVID-19. V was shortened by 4 bases and J by 0 bases, with 10 bases between the two germline ends. In germline, CDR1 is SNHLY, CDR2 FYNNEI. The CDR3 sequence is 15 residues long. The method was immunoSEQ multiplex PCR; TCRdb's version includes in-frame clones alone and lacks a portion of them. The repertoire has more than 60,000 clones, 74% of them found once; the top ten carry about 1.6%. CD4+ T cells specific for antigen were expanded with viral peptide pools by the ViraFEST assay before sequencing. Isolating CD4+ T cells followed approximately ten days of culture. Participants completed two doses of the BNT162b2 or mRNA-1273 vaccine. On day 3 and again on day 7, half the medium was replaced with IL-2 medium. This clone was seen more than once but under ten times. Its antigen remains unknown.

The material sequenced was CD4+ T cells from PBMCs cultured with HCoV-229E spike peptides, taken after COVID-19 vaccination. The J gene is TRBJ1-5, the V gene TRBV2; tentative D call: TRBD1 (6 bases). The TCR comes from a human donor who received a COVID-19 vaccine. CDR3 sequence reads: CASSGQAYSNQPQHF. CDR3 in DNA: TGTGCCAGCAGTGGACAGGCATATAGCAATCAGCCCCAGCATTTT.